This passage covers 18 T cell receptor beta chains from one sample sequenced in a study of cytomegalovirus exposure and HLA in healthy donors. PCR employed 60 Vbeta and 13 Jbeta primers. TCRdb's table, derived via immunoSEQ multiplex PCR, lists solely in-frame clones and lacks some. The sample includes about 130,000 clones, roughly 88% of them seen just once. Sample: PBMCs. The source of these receptors is a middle-aged man in good health and CMV-seronegative.

V usage is TRBV2 and J usage is TRBJ1-3, with D uncertain. The length of the CDR3 is 15 residues. The V end lost 3 bases, the J end lost 0 bases, and 9 bases lay between the germline ends. Germline V gene lookup returns CDR1 SNHLY and CDR2 FYNNEI. This chain's CDR3 is CASSDQQISGNTIYF. The DNA of the CDR3 is TGTGCCAGCAGTGATCAACAGATCTCTGGAAACACCATATATTTT.

This chain joins TRBV4-2 and TRBJ1-5; tentative D call: TRBD1 (5 bases). Trimming shortened V by 2 bases and J by 1 base, and 12 bases separated the two germline ends. The CDR3 sequence is 16 residues long. Per germline, CDR1 LGHNA and CDR2 YNFKEQ. CDR3 residues: CASSQRGQGSNQPQHF. As DNA, the CDR3 is TGTGCCAGCAGCCAACGAGGACAAGGCAGCAATCAGCCCCAGCATTTT.

The V gene is TRBV19, the J gene TRBJ2-7; 11 bases align to TRBD1. CDR3 size: 13 residues. Per germline, CDR1 LNHDA and CDR2 SQIVND (reference sequence). With V trimmed by 4 bases and J by 6 bases, 2 bases remained unmatched. The CDR3 coding sequence is TGTGCCAGTAGTAAGGACAGGGGGCGCGAGCAGTACTTC. Residues: CASSKDRGREQYF.

V is TRBV6-5 and J is TRBJ1-4, with 7 bases aligning to TRBD1. J lost 5 bases, V lost 0 bases, and 3 bases had no gene match. The CDR3 is 15 amino acids. Germline values: CDR1 MNHEY, CDR2 SVGAGI. The CDR3 sequence is CASSYSGQDNEKLFF. The CDR3 DNA is TGTGCCAGCAGTTACTCAGGACAGGACAATGAAAAACTGTTTTTT.

This chain joins TRBV7-9 and TRBJ1-2, with D tentatively TRBD1 (6 bases). Trimming removed 3 bases at V and 4 bases at J, with 9 bases between. The germline V gene encodes CDR1 SEHNR and CDR2 FQNEAQ (reference sequence). The CDR3 consists of 13 residues. Here the CDR3 DNA reads TGTGCCAGCAGCTTCGGACAGATCTATGGCTACACCTTC. This gives the protein CASSFGQIYGYTF.

The gene calls are TRBV19 and TRBJ1-5; perhaps TRBD1 as D (5 bases). The germline V and J ends were trimmed by 4 bases and 2 bases, with 12 bases remaining between them. CDR3 length: 15 amino acids. The V gene's germline CDR1 is LNHDA and CDR2 SQIVND (reference sequence). CDR3 region: CASSTGDRGNQPQHF. For the CDR3, the DNA is TGTGCCAGTAGTACCGGAGACAGAGGCAATCAGCCCCAGCATTTT. Complete variable domain (other parts from reference TRBV19 and TRBJ1-5): DGGITQSPKYLFRKEGQNVTLSCEQNLNHDAMYWYRQDPGQGLRLIYYSQIVNDFQKGDIAEGYSVSREKKESFPLTVTSAQKNPTAFYLCASSTGDRGNQPQHFGDGTRLSIL.

The V call is TRBV6-5, the J call TRBJ1-2; no clear D. Germline V gives CDR1 MNHEY, CDR2 SVGAGI. Trimming took off 0 bases at V and 7 bases at J, with 12 bases between the two ends. This CDR3 is 14 amino acids long. CDR3 DNA: TGTGCCAGCAGTTACTCGGTCGCAGGTGCTGGCTACACCTTC. Translation gives CASSYSVAGAGYTF.

This CDR3 reads CASSQDPSFAGGLDTQYF. For the CDR3, the DNA is TGCGCCAGCAGCCAAGATCCCTCCTTTGCGGGGGGCCTAGATACGCAGTATTTT. The chain links TRBV4-3 to TRBJ2-3; TRBD2 matches at 8 bases. The germline V gene encodes CDR1 LGHNA and CDR2 YSLEER. The trim removed 0 bases at V and 5 bases at J, leaving 13 bases unmatched. The CDR3 contains 18 residues.

This clone appeared a few times. The rearrangement joins TRBV5-6 to TRBJ2-7; possibly TRBD1 for D (6 bases). The length of the CDR3 is 14 residues. V lost 3 bases and J lost 5, with 15 bases in between. The germline gives CDR1 SGHDT, CDR2 YYEEEE. CDR3 bases: TGTGCCAGCAGCTGGGGACACTCCACCGACGAGCAGTACTTC. Residues: CASSWGHSTDEQYF.

This clone was recorded only once. The genes are TRBV6-1 and TRBJ2-5, with TRBD1 as a possible D gene (5 bases). Germline V gene lookup returns CDR1 MNHNS and CDR2 SASEGT. The germline V and J ends were trimmed by 1 base and 5 bases, with 14 bases remaining between them. The CDR3 is made up of 15 amino acids. For the CDR3, the DNA is TGTGCCAGCAGTGAAGACCCAGGGTCGGTGGAGACCCAGTACTTC. This gives the protein CASSEDPGSVETQYF.

The chain employs TRBV27 and TRBJ1-2; D call uncertain. Germline values: CDR1 MNHEY, CDR2 SMNVEV (reference sequence). This CDR3 has 19 amino acids. Between the trimmed V and J ends, which lost 1 base and 1 base, there was a span of 22 bases. CDR3 sequence reads: CASSLFAHGEAGGNYGYTF. CDR3 coding DNA: TGTGCCAGCAGTTTATTTGCTCACGGGGAGGCCGGAGGTAACTATGGCTACACCTTC.

This rearrangement joins TRBV4-3 to TRBJ2-5, with D possibly TRBD2 on 5 matching bases. Germline V gene sequence: CDR1 LGHNA, CDR2 YSLEER. The CDR3 sequence is 13 residues long. The germline V and J ends were trimmed by 4 bases and 5 bases, with 11 bases remaining between them. CDR3 region: CASSPGNRETQYF. CDR3 coding DNA: TGCGCCAGCAGCCCGGGGAATCGGGAGACCCAGTACTTC.

J is TRBJ2-5 and V is TRBV5-1, with 13 bases matching TRBD2. CDR1 is SGHRS, CDR2 YFSETQ, per germline. Germline trimming cut 4 bases from V and 5 bases from J; bases unmatched to any gene: 5. The CDR3 spans 15 residues. CDR3 bases: TGCGCCAGCAGCCCGGGACTAGCGGGGATGGAGACCCAGTACTTC. It translates to CASSPGLAGMETQYF.

This chain links TRBV29-1 with TRBJ2-7; 10 bases are a match to TRBD2. This CDR3 is built from 15 residues. J gave up 3 bases and V 3 bases, and 8 bases lay outside the gene matches. Germline CDR1 and CDR2: SQVTM and ANQGSEA. CDR3 amino acids: CSVDAPASGGYEQYF. CDR3 nucleotide sequence: TGCAGCGTTGACGCCCCGGCTAGCGGGGGCTACGAGCAGTACTTC.

As for this clone: At the DNA level, this CDR3 is encoded by other sequences in the same sample as well. This sequence joins TRBV6-1 and TRBJ1-5; no definite D call. V lost 3 bases, J lost 0 bases, and 9 bases lay in between. CDR3 size: 15 residues. Looked up from germline, CDR1 is MNHNS and CDR2 is SASEGT. The CDR3 spells CASSDGGYSNQPQHF. CDR3 DNA: TGTGCCAGCAGTGACGGCGGTTATAGCAATCAGCCCCAGCATTTT.

The chain carries TRBV5-1 and TRBJ2-5; weak D call: TRBD2 (5 bases). V gave up 2 bases and J gave up 2 bases, with 10 bases separating them. Germline-derived CDR1 and CDR2 are SGHRS and YFSETQ. The CDR3 is 14 amino acids. CDR3 sequence (DNA): TGCGCCAGCAGCTTAGGACTCCCTCAAGAGACCCAGTACTTC. It codes for CASSLGLPQETQYF.

The rearrangement uses TRBV9 and TRBJ1-1; possible D gene TRBD1, 6 bases. This CDR3 has 15 amino acids. V was pared by 4 bases and J by 5 bases, with 18 bases between. The germline V gene encodes CDR1 SGDLS and CDR2 YYNGEE. CDR3 in DNA: TGTGCCAGCAGCCCCGCTGGGGGCAGGTGGACTGAAGCTTTCTTT. Protein product: CASSPAGGRWTEAFF.

This chain connects TRBV10-3 to TRBJ2-2; 10 bases agree with TRBD2. This CDR3 region has 16 residues. Germline loops: CDR1 ENHRY, CDR2 SYGVKD. The V gene end was trimmed by 4 bases and the J gene end by 5 bases; junction bases not matched to a gene: 7. The CDR3 is CAISGLKRGGTGELFF. The DNA for the CDR3 is TGTGCCATCAGTGGCTTGAAGCGGGGGGGTACCGGGGAGCTGTTTTTT.